The 26 T cell receptor beta chains presented below share a single source sample, sequenced in a study of beta chain features in type 1 diabetes. The authors reverse transcribed all of the isolated RNA, so sequencing captured expressed TCRB transcripts. TCRdb's copy holds only in-frame clones and misses some; the assay was immunoSEQ multiplex PCR. The profile covers a few hundred thousand clones, with roughly 9.6% appearing a single time and approximately 0.016% taken by the ten largest. The sample taken for sequencing was naive CD4+ T cells from blood. The receptor source for this set is a woman in her thirties in good health.

V usage is TRBV7-9 and J usage is TRBJ2-3; TRBD1 agrees at 9 bases. The V segment lost 3 bases and the J segment 3 bases; nucleotides outside the gene matches: 1. The CDR3 has 14 residues. Germline values: CDR1 SEHNR, CDR2 FQNEAQ (reference sequence). The CDR3 reads CASSLGTGTDTQYF. The CDR3 DNA is TGTGCCAGCAGCTTGGGGACAGGGACAGATACGCAGTATTTT.

The table lists this clone with a few counts. The rearrangement uses TRBV7-9 and TRBJ2-7; tentative D call: TRBD2 (6 bases). The CDR3 runs to 15 residues. V dropped 5 bases and J dropped 5 bases, with 19 bases sitting between them. Germline V lookup: CDR1 SEHNR, CDR2 FQNEAQ (reference sequence). The CDR3: CASSVREVGENEQYF. CDR3 DNA: TGTGCCAGCAGCGTAAGGGAGGTAGGGGAGAACGAGCAGTACTTC.

This clone came up a few times. The chain joins TRBV7-6 to TRBJ2-1; D possibly corresponds to TRBD2 (5 bases). This CDR3 is 14 amino acids long. The V gene lost 1 base and the J gene lost 6 bases, with 10 bases spanning the gap. Germline CDR1 reads SGHVS; CDR2 reads FNYEAQ. As DNA, the CDR3 is TGTGCCAGCAGCTTAGTTGGTAGCGTCAATGAGCAGTTCTTC. It translates to CASSLVGSVNEQFF.

The gene calls are TRBV30 and TRBJ2-1, with D possibly matching TRBD2 (6 bases). The length of the CDR3 is 15 residues. Deletions cut 3 bases from V and 4 bases from J, with 16 bases between. Germline V gene sequence: CDR1 GTSNPN, CDR2 SVGIG (reference sequence). The CDR3 coding sequence is TGTGCCTGGAGCCGTCAGACAAGCGGGTACAATGAGCAGTTCTTC. Translated: CAWSRQTSGYNEQFF.

The V gene is TRBV7-8, the J gene TRBJ2-5, with D possibly TRBD2 on 5 matching bases. Germline V gives CDR1 SGHVS, CDR2 FQNEAQ. CDR3 length: 16 amino acids. Trimming removed 5 bases from V and 2 bases from J, with 18 bases in between. CDR3 region: CASSGRGLVEQETQYF. Written as DNA, the CDR3 is TGTGCCAGCAGCGGAAGAGGGCTAGTTGAGCAAGAGACCCAGTACTTC.

This clone was counted a few times. This chain connects TRBV11-2 to TRBJ1-2; no reliable D call. This CDR3 has 13 residues. Germline CDR1 and CDR2: SGHAT and FQNNGV. V was clipped by 2 bases and J by 2 bases, with 6 bases between them. CDR3 protein: CASSLNTNYGYTF. CDR3 nucleotides: TGTGCCAGCAGCTTAAACACAAACTATGGCTACACCTTC.

The chain is built from TRBV28 and TRBJ2-2, with D possibly matching TRBD1 (6 bases). The CDR3 has 16 residues. CDR1 and CDR2 (germline): MDHEN, SYDVKM. Between the trimmed V and J ends, which lost 5 bases and 4 bases, there was a span of 17 bases. The CDR3 sequence: CASSQGQGRGTGELFF. CDR3 DNA sequence: TGTGCCAGCAGTCAGGGGCAGGGGAGAGGCACCGGGGAGCTGTTTTTT. Variable domain in full (rest from reference TRBV28 and TRBJ2-2): DVKVTQSSRYLVKRTGEKVFLECVQDMDHENMFWYRQDPGLGLRLIYFSYDVKMKEKGDIPEGYSVSREKKERFSLILESASTNQTSMYLCASSQGQGRGTGELFFGEGSRLTVL.

The chain couples TRBV5-1 to TRBJ1-2; no reliable D call. The V end was cut by 0 bases, the J end by 4 bases, with 7 bases between. Germline loops: CDR1 SGHRS, CDR2 YFSETQ. The CDR3 consists of 13 residues. CDR3 loop: CASSLGASYGYTF. The CDR3 DNA follows: TGCGCCAGCAGCTTGGGGGCAAGCTATGGCTACACCTTC.

This clone was detected only a few times. The V call is TRBV11-2, the J call TRBJ2-7, with 7 bases matching TRBD1. J was trimmed by 3 bases and V by 5 bases; bases with no gene match: 7. The CDR3 has 14 amino acids. Per the germline V gene, CDR1 is SGHAT and CDR2 is FQNNGV. The CDR3 sequence: CASSAQGSYYEQYF. The CDR3 DNA reads TGTGCCAGCAGCGCACAGGGGTCGTACTACGAGCAGTACTTC.

The CDR3 DNA is TGTGCCAGCAGTTCTCCTGGACAGGCCAACACTGAAGCTTTCTTT. Residues: CASSSPGQANTEAFF. The chain carries TRBV28 and TRBJ1-1; 7 bases fit TRBD1. The CDR3 length is 15 residues. Germline lookup yields CDR1 MDHEN and CDR2 SYDVKM. V lost 4 bases, J lost 2 bases, and 7 bases stayed unmatched.

This clone was detected a few times. V usage is TRBV7-8 and J usage is TRBJ2-1; 13 positions agree with TRBD2. After removal of 5 bases from V and 0 bases from J, the junction contained 7 bases not matched to a gene. The V gene's germline CDR1 is SGHVS and CDR2 FQNEAQ. This CDR3 is built from 18 residues. The CDR3 region is CASSTGLAGARSYNEQFF. CDR3 DNA sequence: TGTGCCAGCAGCACAGGACTAGCGGGAGCCCGCTCCTACAATGAGCAGTTCTTC.

V gene TRBV7-3 combines with J gene TRBJ2-7, with 7 bases matching TRBD2. V lost 5 bases, J lost 5 bases, and 6 bases stayed unmatched. The length of the CDR3 is 13 residues. The V gene's germline CDR1 is SGHTA and CDR2 FQGTGA. The CDR3 spells CASSPTSDHEQYF. The CDR3, as DNA: TGTGCCAGCAGCCCCACTAGCGATCACGAGCAGTACTTC.

The genes are TRBV19 and TRBJ2-5; maybe TRBD1 (6 bases). Germline CDR1 and CDR2: LNHDA and SQIVND (reference sequence). The CDR3 has 14 amino acids. V shed 5 bases and J shed 4 bases, with 14 bases lying between them. CDR3: CASSLRTGSETQYF. The CDR3 DNA follows: TGTGCCAGTAGTCTACGTACAGGGTCAGAGACCCAGTACTTC.

This chain uses TRBV5-1 with TRBJ2-3, with TRBD2 matching 8 bases. Trimming at V came to 2 bases and at J to 0 bases, leaving 5 bases not matched to a gene. The germline gives CDR1 SGHRS, CDR2 YFSETQ. This CDR3 region has 16 residues. This CDR3 reads CASSLGLASSTDTQYF. DNA of the CDR3: TGCGCCAGCAGCTTAGGACTAGCCTCAAGCACAGATACGCAGTATTTT.

This clone showed up just a few times. This chain joins TRBV27 and TRBJ1-1; 8 bases agree with TRBD1. The CDR3 totals 17 residues. Germline CDR1 reads MNHEY; CDR2 reads SMNVEV (reference sequence). The ends lost 0 bases at V and 4 bases at J; junction bases unmatched: 10. CDR3 DNA: TGTGCCAGCAGTTTATCATGGACAGGGAATAGGGGCACTGAAGCTTTCTTT. Protein sequence: CASSLSWTGNRGTEAFF.

This clone was seen a few times. The chain couples TRBV11-2 to TRBJ2-3; D not certain. The CDR3 spans 16 residues. Germline V CDR1 and CDR2: SGHAT, FQNNGV. Trimming stripped 1 base from V and 4 bases from J, with 15 bases between. CDR3 nucleotide sequence: TGTGCCAGCAGCTTAGGGGTGGGCCCTGGCCCAGATACGCAGTATTTT. Amino acid sequence: CASSLGVGPGPDTQYF.

The rearrangement joins TRBV28 to TRBJ1-4; D is undetermined. This CDR3 has 12 residues. Per germline, CDR1 MDHEN and CDR2 SYDVKM. Trimming took 2 bases from V and 5 from J, leaving 3 bases between them. Written as DNA, the CDR3 is TGTGCCAGCAGTTTACTCAATGAAAAACTGTTTTTT. Translation gives CASSLLNEKLFF.

This clone was recorded a few times. This chain joins TRBV30 and TRBJ1-1; D might be TRBD1 (5 bases). CDR1 and CDR2 (germline): GTSNPN, SVGIG (reference sequence). Trimming removed 6 bases at V and 1 base at J, with 12 bases between. The CDR3 contains 13 residues. The CDR3 DNA is TGTGCCTGCCAGGGTATTGGGAACACTGAAGCTTTCTTT. This gives the protein CACQGIGNTEAFF.

There are a few counts of this clone. The chain couples TRBV2 to TRBJ2-3; 7 positions agree with TRBD2. V dropped 6 bases and J dropped 0; count of bases not matched to a gene: 3. CDR1 is SNHLY, CDR2 FYNNEI, per germline. CDR3 length: 14 amino acids. CDR3 nucleotide sequence: TGTGCCAGCAGGAGGACTAGTAGCACAGATACGCAGTATTTT. The encoded protein is CASRRTSSTDTQYF.

This clone showed up just a few times. This sequence joins TRBV5-6 and TRBJ2-2; 12 bases align to TRBD2. Germline values: CDR1 SGHDT, CDR2 YYEEEE. The length of the CDR3 is 15 residues. The V gene end was trimmed by 3 bases and the J gene end by 4 bases; junction bases not matched to a gene: 1. The CDR3 DNA sequence: TGTGCCAGCAGCTCTAGCGGGAGGGCCACCGGGGAGCTGTTTTTT. Translated, it gives CASSSSGRATGELFF.

Comment on this clone: Other DNA variants within this sample encode the same CDR3. The chain joins TRBV6-5 to TRBJ2-7; TRBD2 might be the D (6 bases). V gave up 5 bases and J gave up 4 bases, with 15 bases separating them. Germline V gene data show CDR1 as MNHEY and CDR2 as SVGAGI. CDR3 size: 14 residues. DNA for the CDR3: TGTGCCAGCAGTCGGGAGCCGGCGGCATACGAGCAGTACTTC. Its protein product is CASSREPAAYEQYF.

This clone was counted only a few times. The V and J genes are TRBV30 and TRBJ1-5, with no clear D. The germline V gene has CDR1 GTSNPN and CDR2 SVGIG (reference sequence). The CDR3 length is 15 residues. V lost 1 base to trimming and J lost 7 bases, with 17 bases between them. CDR3 coding DNA: TGTGCCTGGAGTGGAACTGAGGCGGCCCGACAGCCCCAGCATTTT. Translating gives CAWSGTEAARQPQHF.

This chain links TRBV6-5 with TRBJ2-7, with 10 bases identical to TRBD1. This CDR3 is built from 15 residues. Germline assignment: CDR1 MNHEY and CDR2 SVGAGI. V was pared by 0 bases and J by 4 bases, with 3 bases of the junction left unmatched. The DNA of the CDR3 is TGTGCCAGCAGTTACTCGGACAGGGGGAGTTACGAGCAGTACTTC. Residues: CASSYSDRGSYEQYF.

The chain uses TRBV14 and TRBJ1-2; D remains unclear. Trimming stripped 5 bases from V and 2 bases from J, with 21 bases between. The CDR3 runs 17 residues. The germline gives CDR1 SGHDN, CDR2 FVKESK. Here the CDR3 reads CASSERNRGGWNYGYTF. As DNA, the CDR3 is TGTGCCAGCAGCGAAAGGAACCGGGGAGGATGGAACTATGGCTACACCTTC.

Concerning this clone: The sample has other DNA sequences that encode this CDR3 too. This chain connects TRBV28 to TRBJ2-1; 15 bases are a match to TRBD2. The CDR3 covers 15 residues. Germline V gives CDR1 MDHEN, CDR2 SYDVKM. V was pared by 6 bases and J by 6 bases, with 3 bases of the junction left unmatched. The CDR3 region has the DNA TGTGCCAGCAGCCTGGGACTAGCGGGAGGCAATGAGCAGTTCTTC. Protein: CASSLGLAGGNEQFF.

V and J are TRBV4-3 and TRBJ2-1; the D gene is possibly TRBD2 (6 bases). The germline CDR1 and CDR2 sequences are LGHNA and YSLEER. The V gene lost 2 bases and the J gene lost 0 bases, with 14 bases spanning the gap. The CDR3 has 17 residues. The DNA of the CDR3 is TGCGCCAGCAGCCAACTGGAGGGCCGGGGCTCCTACAATGAGCAGTTCTTC. Its translation is CASSQLEGRGSYNEQFF.